The 9 T cell receptor beta chains in this list originate from one sample, sequenced in a study of T cell clonotyping in hematopoietic cell transplantation. Data came from immunoSEQ multiplex PCR; TCRdb stores just in-frame clones and leaves some out. The data hold 15,000 to 20,000 clones, with approximately 85% observed a single time. The sample consisted of peripheral blood mononuclear cells. These receptors were taken from a woman aged 40 to 50 in good health. Some clones in this sample may be carry-over from other donors' samples.

This chain connects TRBV6-5 to TRBJ1-6; D call uncertain. Germline V CDR1 and CDR2: MNHEY, SVGAGI. The CDR3 covers 14 residues. The V end was cut by 5 bases, the J end by 9 bases, with 14 bases between. CDR3 DNA sequence: TGTGCCAGCAGTGAAAACCACCGCGGTTCACCCCTCCACTTT. It encodes CASSENHRGSPLHF.

The chain employs TRBV19 and TRBJ1-2; D is uncertain. V lost 4 bases, J lost 8 bases, and 17 bases lay in between. This CDR3 comprises 14 residues. Germline V CDR1 and CDR2: LNHDA, SQIVND (reference sequence). Here the CDR3 DNA reads TGTGCCAGTAGTACCTCGAATAGAGGCTACGGCTACACCTTC. Its translation is CASSTSNRGYGYTF.

This chain joins TRBV28 and TRBJ1-1; D is possibly TRBD1 (6 bases). The germline CDR1 and CDR2 sequences are MDHEN and SYDVKM. CDR3 length: 14 amino acids. Trimming removed 5 bases at V and 6 bases at J, with 16 bases between. The CDR3 nucleotides are TGTGCCAGCAGTCCCACAGGGAGTTGGGCTGAAGCTTTCTTT. Its protein product is CASSPTGSWAEAFF.

CDR3 DNA sequence: TGTGCCTGTGGAGACTACGAGCAGTACTTC. It yields the protein CACGDYEQYF. This chain connects TRBV30 to TRBJ2-7, with D uncertain. The CDR3 loop spans 10 amino acids. V was cut by 6 bases and J by 3 bases, with 6 bases left in between. Germline CDR1 is GTSNPN and CDR2 is SVGIG (reference sequence).

The chain joins TRBV2 to TRBJ2-1; 10 bases agree with TRBD2. The germline V gene encodes CDR1 SNHLY and CDR2 FYNNEI. CDR3 length: 15 amino acids. V was clipped by 7 bases and J by 0 bases; unmatched bases: 3. In DNA form, the CDR3 reads TGTGCCAGCACCAGCGGGGGGGACTCCTACAATGAGCAGTTCTTC. Encoded protein: CASTSGGDSYNEQFF.

Here the CDR3 DNA reads TGTGCCAGCAGTGGGACAGCGTATGGCTACACCTTC. Amino acid sequence: CASSGTAYGYTF. The chain employs TRBV6-6 and TRBJ1-2; 7 bases map to TRBD1. J gave up 5 bases and V 5 bases, and 2 bases lay outside the gene matches. Germline CDR1 is MNHNY and CDR2 is SVGAGI (reference sequence). The CDR3 loop spans 12 amino acids.

The sample holds one count of this clone. DNA of the CDR3: TGTGCCAGCAGCTACGCCCGGGGGGGCGCGAGCGATGAAGCTTTCTTT. This translates into CASSYARGGASDEAFF. This rearrangement joins TRBV5-4 to TRBJ1-1, with a possible D match to TRBD1 (6 bases). The V and J ends lost 3 bases and 7 bases respectively, with 22 bases between them. Looked up from germline, CDR1 is SGHNT and CDR2 is YYREEE (reference sequence). The CDR3 loop spans 16 amino acids.

The chain employs TRBV2 and TRBJ2-1; 11 bases fit TRBD2. This CDR3 region has 15 residues. CDR1 is SNHLY and CDR2 is FYNNEI in the germline V gene. J gave up 3 bases and V 6 bases, and 4 bases lay outside the gene matches. The DNA for the CDR3 is TGTGCCAGCAGACTAGCGGGAGCCAACTACAATGAGCAGTTCTTC. It yields the protein CASRLAGANYNEQFF.

The chain links TRBV4-2 to TRBJ2-1; 7 bases agree with TRBD2. With V trimmed by 5 bases and J by 7 bases, 8 bases remained unmatched. This CDR3 has 14 residues. Germline assignment: CDR1 LGHNA and CDR2 YNFKEQ. CDR3 loop: CASSAPGLTNEQFF. In nucleotides, the CDR3 is TGTGCCAGCAGCGCACCGGGACTAACTAATGAGCAGTTCTTC.